A selection of T cell receptor beta chains follows, all from one sample in a study of blood T cell repertoires in COVID-19. Some clones are missing from TCRdb's copy, which holds only in-frame ones; the method was immunoSEQ multiplex PCR. This table has fewer than 150,000 clones, over 80% appearing once. Sequencing used peripheral blood. Every receptor here comes from a woman between 45 and 65 years old with acute or convalescent COVID-19. Each CDR3 is given with its conserved first and last residue.

CDR3 protein,J gene,V gene
CASSWTGDYGYTF,TRBJ1-2,TRBV5-6
CASSPGLAAYEQYF,TRBJ2-7,TRBV7-2
CASSLGAGGNEKLFF,TRBJ1-4,TRBV5-8
CASSLDTGNTIYF,TRBJ1-3,TRBV7-9
CATSSGRGSNQPQHF,TRBJ1-5,TRBV24-1
CASSEQGLSYEQYF,TRBJ2-7,TRBV2
CASRTGDGYTF,TRBJ1-2,TRBV27
CASSLQGGYGYTF,TRBJ1-2,TRBV14
CASSLLGGDTEAFF,TRBJ1-1,TRBV6-5
CASTRREVANEQFF,TRBJ2-1,TRBV2
CASRRVWTGGNTEAFF,TRBJ1-1,TRBV28
CASSLEPTGNTGELFF,TRBJ2-2,TRBV7-9
CASSPNSRRRYQETQYF,TRBJ2-5,TRBV6-2/TRBV6-3
CASSRTGPSPLHF,TRBJ1-6,TRBV6-5
CASSPLFGSYNEQFF,TRBJ2-1,TRBV4-2